Detailed here is one T cell receptor (beta chain). The germline gives CDR1 SEHNR, CDR2 FQNEAQ (reference sequence). V lost 3 bases to trimming and J lost 4 bases; unmatched junction nucleotides: 7. This CDR3 has 15 residues. This record belongs to a study of blood T cell repertoires in COVID-19. At the level of the study: Samples taken during acute and convalescent COVID-19 were collected in the United States, Italy and Spain.

In the authors' methods: By means of reference gene primer amplification, nucleated cell counts were estimated. Method: immunoSEQ multiplex PCR; TCRdb's copy keeps in-frame clones and lacks some. V and J calls plus clone size are reproduced from that table; the DNA served to infer D and trimming. The sample lists over 300,000 clones, about 82% seen once, with under 2% in the top ten. The TCR sequence derives from a woman aged 45-65 years with acute or convalescent COVID-19. Sequences were obtained from peripheral blood. This rearrangement joins TRBV7-9 to TRBJ2-7; 9 bases agree with TRBD1. CDR3 amino acids: CASSFGTGFWYEQYF. The DNA of the CDR3 is TGTGCCAGCAGCTTCGGGACAGGGTTTTGGTACGAGCAGTACTTC.